What follows are 30 T cell receptor beta chains derived from one specimen sequenced in a study of T-cell reconstitution after alpha-beta-depleted transplantation in children. Library preparation (for TCRbeta) was performed with unique molecular identifiers. TCRdb re-analysed the PCR reads in MiXCR, keeping a single row per CDR3 protein. The sample holds 440,000 or so distinct CDR3 sequences, around two fifths seen once. The input for sequencing was PBMCs, taken before TCRalphabeta/CD19-depleted stem cell transplant. These TCRs come from a girl aged 2-10 years with aplastic anemia, due to receive a stem cell transplant.

The rearrangement links TRBV6-2 or TRBV6-3 to TRBJ2-7; 14 bases match TRBD2. The CDR3 sequence is 17 residues long. Looked up from germline, CDR1 is MNHEY and CDR2 is SVGEGT. V lost 0 bases, J lost 5 bases, and 6 bases stayed unmatched. The CDR3 DNA reads as TGTGCCAGCAGTTACTCGACTAGCGGGAGGGCGGGGGACGAGCAGTACTTC. It translates to CASSYSTSGRAGDEQYF.

The V call is TRBV3-1, the J call TRBJ1-2, with no clear D. Looked up from germline, CDR1 is LGHDT and CDR2 is YNNKEL (reference sequence). With 0 bases removed from V and 4 bases from J, the gap between germline ends came to 12 bases. This CDR3 is 15 amino acids long. CDR3 DNA sequence: TGTGCCAGCAGCCAAGAAAAAGGGCTCAGCTATGGCTACACCTTC. Encoded protein: CASSQEKGLSYGYTF.

Comments on this clonotype: This may come from a read error, since a much larger clone is one base off. The chain employs TRBV12-3 or TRBV12-4 and TRBJ1-1, with D uncertain. The CDR3 totals 12 residues. The V end was cut by 2 bases, the J end by 8 bases, with 9 bases between. The CDR3 DNA reads TGTGCCAGCAGTTTAATAAGGCAGGAAGCTTTCTTT. Protein sequence: CASSLIRQEAFF.

This clonotype was observed many times. This chain uses TRBV20-1 with TRBJ2-6; TRBD1 matches 8 bases. Germline values: CDR1 DFQATT, CDR2 SNEGSKA (reference sequence). The V and J ends lost 3 bases and 0 bases, in that order; junction bases with no gene match: 10. The CDR3 runs to 18 residues. The DNA of the CDR3 is TGCAGTGCTAGCGCCGTCCCGGGACAGGTCTCTGGGGCCAACGTCCTGACTTTC. As protein: CSASAVPGQVSGANVLTF.

The J gene is TRBJ1-3, the V gene TRBV4-2; unclear D gene. CDR1 is LGHNA, CDR2 YNFKEQ, per germline. This CDR3 comprises 18 residues. Trimming stripped 4 bases from V and 4 bases from J, with 23 bases between. Written as DNA, the CDR3 is TGTGCCAGCAGCCCTCTTCACTTGGGCGGAATAACAGGAAACACCATATATTTT. The encoded protein is CASSPLHLGGITGNTIYF.

The chain combines TRBV5-1 with TRBJ2-5; 10 bases fit TRBD2. Germline lookup yields CDR1 SGHRS and CDR2 YFSETQ. This CDR3 contains 15 residues. Losses at the gene ends were 0 bases for V and 7 bases for J; bases not matched to a gene: 6. The CDR3 DNA reads TGCGCCAGCAGCTTGGCGCCTAGCGGGAGTGGGACCCAGTACTTC. Translation: CASSLAPSGSGTQYF.

The chain is built from TRBV29-1 and TRBJ1-1; no clear D. Per germline, CDR1 SQVTM and CDR2 ANQGSEA. Trimming took 4 bases from V and 3 from J, leaving 6 bases between them. The CDR3 has 11 amino acids. The CDR3 protein is CSVVWYTEAFF. CDR3 bases: TGCAGCGTTGTGTGGTACACTGAAGCTTTCTTT.

A note on this clonotype: A much larger clone is a single base away; this may be a read error. V usage is TRBV29-1 and J usage is TRBJ2-1; 7 bases match TRBD1. The CDR3 spans 11 residues. The V gene's germline CDR1 is SQVTM and CDR2 ANQGSEA. Here the CDR3 DNA reads TGCAGCTTTGACAGGGACAATGAGCAGTTCTTC. Translated: CSFDRDNEQFF.

Ten or more counts support this clonotype. The V call is TRBV5-1, the J call TRBJ2-1, with TRBD2 matching over 9 bases. Germline V gene sequence: CDR1 SGHRS, CDR2 YFSETQ. V trimming: 1 base; J trimming: 4 bases; junction bases outside the gene matches: 3. The CDR3 contains 15 residues. CDR3 protein: CASSLNLAGYNEQFF. In DNA form, the CDR3 reads TGCGCCAGCAGCTTGAATCTAGCGGGGTACAATGAGCAGTTCTTC.

The rearrangement links TRBV20-1 to TRBJ2-7, with D tentatively TRBD1 (5 bases). This CDR3 contains 15 residues. Germline-derived CDR1 and CDR2 are DFQATT and SNEGSKA (reference sequence). V lost 0 bases and J lost 2, with 14 bases in between. In nucleotides, the CDR3 is TGCAGTGCTAGAGAGGTAGGGGCGCGAGCCTACGAGCAGTACTTC. Protein sequence: CSAREVGARAYEQYF.

V and J are TRBV24-1 and TRBJ2-3, with a weak D call TRBD2 (7 bases). Germline CDR1 KGHDR, CDR2 SFDVKD. This CDR3 is built from 14 residues. Between the trimmed V and J ends, which lost 10 bases and 4 bases, there was a span of 17 bases. CDR3 DNA sequence: TGTGCCACGAGAGCCAGGGGAGGGTCAGATACGCAGTATTTT. It yields the protein CATRARGGSDTQYF.

This chain joins TRBV28 and TRBJ2-7; no clear D gene. There are 15 residues in the CDR3. The germline V gene has CDR1 MDHEN and CDR2 SYDVKM. Trimming removed 1 base at V and 5 bases at J, with 15 bases between. This chain's CDR3 is CASSLSWQSKHEQYF. CDR3 in DNA: TGTGCCAGCAGTTTATCTTGGCAGTCAAAACACGAGCAGTACTTC.

Only a few counts were recorded for this clonotype. Written as DNA, the CDR3 is TGTGCCAGCAGAGCGGGAGGGCCCAGATATACGCAGTATTTT. Protein: CASRAGGPRYTQYF. V gene TRBV28 combines with J gene TRBJ2-3; 10 bases align to TRBD2. The ends lost 6 bases at V and 7 bases at J; junction bases unmatched: 7. The CDR3 is 14 amino acids. Germline V gene sequence: CDR1 MDHEN, CDR2 SYDVKM.

This clonotype has a count of ten or more. The rearrangement links TRBV7-9 to TRBJ2-1; maybe TRBD1 (5 bases). CDR3 length: 15 residues. Trimming shortened V by 2 bases and J by 12 bases, and 20 bases separated the two germline ends. Germline CDR1 reads SEHNR; CDR2 reads FQNEAQ (reference sequence). Here the CDR3 DNA reads TGTGCCAGCAGCTTATCCGAGGTGCAGGGAAACCGGCAGTTCTTC. It encodes CASSLSEVQGNRQFF.

The chain combines TRBV29-1 with TRBJ2-7; 8 nucleotides line up with TRBD1. Germline loops: CDR1 SQVTM, CDR2 ANQGSEA. Trimming removed 4 bases from V and 2 bases from J; junction bases left unmatched: 7. This CDR3 region has 14 residues. The CDR3 loop is CSVVFSDRAYEQYF. In DNA, the CDR3 is TGCAGCGTTGTATTCTCGGACAGGGCCTACGAGCAGTACTTC.

This clonotype was detected only a few times. The chain links TRBV20-1 to TRBJ2-1; TRBD2 might be the D (6 bases). Germline CDR1 and CDR2: DFQATT and SNEGSKA (reference sequence). This CDR3 is 14 amino acids long. The ends were cut back, 1 base at V and 3 bases at J, with 10 bases in the middle. The CDR3: CSARVPRGYNEQFF. The CDR3 DNA is TGCAGTGCTAGAGTCCCGCGGGGCTACAATGAGCAGTTCTTC.

V and J are TRBV4-1 and TRBJ2-1, with a tentative D call TRBD2 (6 bases). Trimming left V 4 bases short and J 7 bases short, with 17 bases between. The CDR3 is made up of 15 amino acids. Germline lookup yields CDR1 MGHRA and CDR2 YSYEKL. This CDR3 reads CASSPGTGVGNEQFF. The CDR3, as DNA: TGCGCCAGCAGCCCCGGGACTGGTGTAGGGAATGAGCAGTTCTTC.

The CDR3, as DNA: TGTGCCAGCAGCCCGGACGGATCTAGCTCCTACGAGCAGTACTTC. This codes for CASSPDGSSSYEQYF. V usage is TRBV9 and J usage is TRBJ2-7; D is uncertain. CDR1 and CDR2 from the germline V gene are SGDLS and YYNGEE. Trimming took off 4 bases at V and 0 bases at J, with 14 bases between the two ends. This CDR3 region has 15 residues.

This clonotype was seen a few times. The chain employs TRBV5-1 and TRBJ2-3; D unresolved. The CDR3 extends over 13 amino acids. Germline lookup yields CDR1 SGHRS and CDR2 YFSETQ. Trimming removed 0 bases at V and 4 bases at J, with 6 bases between. The CDR3 DNA follows: TGCGCCAGCAGCTTGGTGGCCGCAGATACGCAGTATTTT. Amino acids: CASSLVAADTQYF.

This clonotype occurred a few times. The chain joins TRBV19 to TRBJ1-2; D possibly corresponds to TRBD1 (5 bases). CDR1 is LNHDA and CDR2 is SQIVND in the germline V gene (reference sequence). CDR3 size: 12 residues. V was pared by 4 bases and J by 8 bases, with 11 bases between. As DNA, the CDR3 is TGTGCCAGTAGTAATTACCAGGGAGGCTACACCTTC. Translation: CASSNYQGGYTF.

The rearrangement uses TRBV3-1 and TRBJ2-7; tentative D call: TRBD1 (5 bases). Per the germline V gene, CDR1 is LGHDT and CDR2 is YNNKEL (reference sequence). The CDR3 extends over 13 amino acids. Trimming pared 2 bases from V and 7 bases from J, leaving 12 bases between. The CDR3 coding sequence is TGTGCCAGCAGCCAAAACAGGAAGGGGGAGCAGTACTTC. Protein sequence: CASSQNRKGEQYF.

V and J are TRBV7-2 and TRBJ2-1; 14 nucleotides align to TRBD2. V gave up 3 bases and J gave up 16 bases; unmatched junction bases: 11. CDR3 length equals 15 residues. In germline, CDR1 is SGHTA, CDR2 FQGNSA. The CDR3 nucleotides are TGTGCCAGCAGCTTCCTGGGACTAGCGGGAGAGCCGGGATTCTTC. The encoded protein is CASSFLGLAGEPGFF.

This clonotype was seen a few times. The chain combines TRBV23-1 with TRBJ2-1; D remains unclear. TRBV23-1 is treated as an ORF (open reading frame) with a function not yet certain. The germline V and J ends were trimmed by 10 bases and 4 bases, with 5 bases remaining between them. This CDR3 spans 10 amino acids. The CDR3 DNA reads TGCGCCACCCTTTACAATGAGCAGTTCTTC. As protein: CATLYNEQFF.

The V call is TRBV27, the J call TRBJ1-6; weak D call: TRBD1 (6 bases). This CDR3 contains 15 residues. V dropped 1 base and J dropped 5 bases, with 9 bases sitting between them. Germline V lookup: CDR1 MNHEY, CDR2 SMNVEV (reference sequence). The CDR3 protein is CASSLWTDNNSPLHF. The CDR3 coding sequence is TGTGCCAGCAGTTTATGGACAGATAATAATTCACCCCTCCACTTT.

This clonotype occurred many times. The genes are TRBV4-2 and TRBJ1-5; D may be TRBD1 (6 bases). Per the germline V gene, CDR1 is LGHNA and CDR2 is YNFKEQ. Deletions cut 1 base from V and 0 bases from J, with 10 bases between. CDR3 length equals 16 residues. CDR3 in DNA: TGTGCCAGCAGCCAAGCCGGACAGTATAGCAATCAGCCCCAGCATTTT. The encoded protein is CASSQAGQYSNQPQHF.

In the case of this clonotype: The junction does not match germline at one end; this may be a read error. The chain joins TRBV28 to TRBJ2-1; TRBD2 aligns across 7 bases. Germline values: CDR1 MDHEN, CDR2 SYDVKM. The CDR3 loop spans 18 amino acids. This CDR3 reads CASSLFGRRELPYNERFF. CDR3 nucleotide sequence: TGTGCCAGCAGTTTATTCGGTAGGCGGGAGCTACCCTACAATGAGCGGTTCTTC.

This clonotype was counted a single time. This chain connects TRBV12-3 or TRBV12-4 to TRBJ1-1; D not resolved. This CDR3 comprises 15 residues. The germline V and J ends were trimmed by 6 bases and 2 bases, with 16 bases remaining between them. The DNA of the CDR3 is TGTGCCAGCAGACCCTTAGGGCGACTCAACACTGAAGCTTTCTTT. It is translated as CASRPLGRLNTEAFF.

The V and J genes are TRBV20-1 and TRBJ1-5; 10 nucleotides align to TRBD1. This CDR3 has 14 amino acids. Unmatched junction bases numbered 7, after V lost 5 bases and J lost 6 bases. Germline loops: CDR1 DFQATT, CDR2 SNEGSKA (reference sequence). This CDR3 reads CSAQRGTGAQPQHF. The DNA of the CDR3 is TGCAGTGCTCAGAGGGGGACAGGGGCTCAGCCCCAGCATTTT.

A note on this clonotype: A much larger clone sits a single nucleotide away, making a read error possible. This chain links TRBV14 with TRBJ2-7; D gene unclear. Germline assignment: CDR1 SGHDN and CDR2 FVKESK. V was trimmed by 1 base and J by 8 bases, leaving 6 bases between them. The CDR3 sequence is 11 residues long. The CDR3: CASSQGPQQYF. As DNA, the CDR3 is TGTGCCAGCAGCCAAGGTCCCCAGCAGTACTTC. The full variable domain, its missing parts supplied by reference TRBV14 and TRBJ2-7, is EAGVTQFPSHSVIEKGQTVTLRCDPISGHDNLYWYRRVMGKEIKFLLHFVKESKQDESGMPNNRFLAERTGGTYSTLKVQPAELEDSGVYFCASSQGPQQYFGPGTRLTVT.

This clonotype appeared many times. The chain has TRBV12-3 or TRBV12-4 and TRBJ2-1; D possibly corresponds to TRBD1 (5 bases). V lost 7 bases, J lost 10 bases, and 23 bases lay in between. This CDR3 spans 15 amino acids. This chain's CDR3 is CASTPGRVYSGEQFF. The CDR3 nucleotides read TGTGCCAGCACCCCGGGCAGGGTGTATTCCGGGGAGCAGTTCTTC.